This T cell receptor beta chain was found in a study of PD-L1 blockade in urothelial cancer. The time point was: pretreatment peripheral blood. Metastatic or locally advanced urothelial carcinoma was present in the patients. Anywhere from 1 to 8 samples came from each patient, spanning pretreatment and on-treatment. The length of the CDR3 is 15 residues. CDR1 and CDR2 from the germline V gene are SGHRS and YFSETQ. The V segment lost 4 bases and the J segment 2 bases; nucleotides outside the gene matches: 9. Added to each PCR by spiking were synthetic TCR analog templates. Clones were sequenced by immunoSEQ multiplex PCR, and TCRdb holds only the in-frame ones, with some missing. The sample has about 53,000 clones, around 85% seen once.

The chain joins TRBV5-1 to TRBJ2-7; 7 nucleotides align to TRBD2. The origin of this receptor is a woman aged 55-69 years with urothelial cancer. Sequencing was performed on PBMCs, taken around atezolizumab (anti-PD-L1) treatment. Here the CDR3 reads CASSPTGGSAYEQYF. The CDR3 DNA sequence: TGCGCCAGCAGCCCCACGGGGGGAAGTGCCTACGAGCAGTACTTC.